A single sample is the source of the 21 T cell receptor beta chains below, sequenced in a study of blood T cells in healthy people across ages. Together with a sample-barcoded 5' primer, a J-beta primer mix was included in a second PCR lasting about 7 to 12 cycles. TCRdb ran MiXCR on the 5' RACE reads and lists one entry per CDR3 protein. The profile shows about 720,000 distinct CDR3 sequences, just under 25% of them singletons. These records were also assigned to another study, of T cells of mothers and their children.

The sequencing input was blood. The receptors derive from a boy aged 5-17 years in good health.

The rearrangement links TRBV5-1 to TRBJ1-4; 7 nucleotides line up with TRBD1. Germline trimming cut 2 bases from V and 4 bases from J; bases unmatched to any gene: 2. The CDR3 is 14 amino acids. Germline lookup yields CDR1 SGHRS and CDR2 YFSETQ. The CDR3 reads CASSLGGYNEKLFF. In nucleotides, the CDR3 is TGCGCCAGCAGCTTAGGGGGCTATAATGAAAAACTGTTTTTT. The full variable domain, completed using reference TRBV5-1 and TRBJ1-4, is KAGVTQTPRYLIKTRGQQVTLSCSPISGHRSVSWYQQTPGQGLQFLFEYFSETQRNKGNFPGRFSGRQFSNSRSEMNVSTLELGDSALYLCASSLGGYNEKLFFGSGTQLSVL.

This chain links TRBV20-1 with TRBJ2-7; the D call may be TRBD1 or TRBD2 (5 bases each). The germline V and J ends were trimmed by 3 bases and 0 bases, with 12 bases remaining between them. The CDR3 consists of 14 residues. CDR1 and CDR2 from the germline V gene are DFQATT and SNEGSKA (reference sequence). The CDR3: CSARGVEDSYEQYF. Here the CDR3 DNA reads TGCAGTGCTAGGGGGGTTGAGGACTCCTACGAGCAGTACTTC.

This clonotype was recorded a few times. This chain joins TRBV18 and TRBJ1-2; unclear D gene. Germline CDR1 reads KGHSH; CDR2 reads LQKENI. V lost 3 bases and J 0 bases, leaving 14 bases between the germline ends. The CDR3 is 16 amino acids. The CDR3 region is CASSPSLSVPNYGYTF. The CDR3, as DNA: TGTGCCAGCTCACCGAGTCTTAGCGTTCCTAACTATGGCTACACCTTC. Filled out from reference TRBV18 and TRBJ1-2, the complete variable domain reads NAGVMQNPRHLVRRRGQEARLRCSPMKGHSHVYWYRQLPEEGLKFMVYLQKENIIDESGMPKERFSAEFPKEGPSILRIQQVVRGDSAAYFCASSPSLSVPNYGYTFGSGTRLTVV.

The V and J genes are TRBV9 and TRBJ2-7; TRBD2 matches at 9 bases. The V and J ends lost 4 bases and 2 bases, in that order; junction bases with no gene match: 7. Germline V CDR1 and CDR2: SGDLS, YYNGEE. The CDR3 is 15 amino acids. The CDR3 sequence is CASSPEGGGAYEQYF. Here the CDR3 DNA reads TGTGCCAGCAGCCCAGAGGGCGGGGGGGCCTACGAGCAGTACTTC.

V and J are TRBV12-3 or TRBV12-4 and TRBJ2-6, with 7 bases that match TRBD1. The length of the CDR3 is 18 residues. Unmatched junction bases numbered 11, after V lost 6 bases and J lost 0 bases. The chain's CDR3 is CASRVQGQFTSGANVLTF. Written as DNA, the CDR3 is TGTGCCAGCAGGGTACAGGGGCAATTTACCTCTGGGGCCAACGTCCTGACTTTC.

This clonotype was seen a few times. The genes are TRBV5-6 and TRBJ1-1, with unresolved D. The V gene's germline CDR1 is SGHDT and CDR2 YYEEEE. The CDR3 is made up of 13 amino acids. V was shortened by 1 base and J by 1 base, with 5 bases between the two germline ends. This CDR3 is CASSLLRNTEAFF. DNA for the CDR3: TGTGCCAGCAGCTTGCTGAGGAACACTGAAGCTTTCTTT.

This clonotype was seen a handful of times. The rearrangement joins TRBV15 to TRBJ2-7; TRBD1 aligns across 7 bases. Germline CDR1 and CDR2: LNHNV and YYDKDF (reference sequence). The CDR3 totals 14 residues. V lost 8 bases to trimming and J lost 2 bases; unmatched junction nucleotides: 9. The DNA of the CDR3 is TGTGCCACCGGCACCCCGGGACAGACCTACGAGCAGTACTTC. Translation gives CATGTPGQTYEQYF.

The rearrangement links TRBV5-1 to TRBJ2-7, with D perhaps TRBD2 (6 bases). Germline V lookup: CDR1 SGHRS, CDR2 YFSETQ. This CDR3 comprises 16 residues. V was clipped by 0 bases and J by 1 base, with 14 bases between them. In DNA, the CDR3 is TGCGCCAGCAGCTTGGCCCCAGCGGGCGGTTCCTACGAGCAGTACTTC. Its protein is CASSLAPAGGSYEQYF. Based on the CDR3 plus reference TRBV5-1 and TRBJ2-7, the full variable domain is KAGVTQTPRYLIKTRGQQVTLSCSPISGHRSVSWYQQTPGQGLQFLFEYFSETQRNKGNFPGRFSGRQFSNSRSEMNVSTLELGDSALYLCASSLAPAGGSYEQYFGPGTRLTVT.

This clonotype was detected a few times. The V and J genes are TRBV5-1 and TRBJ2-7; D is possibly TRBD1 or TRBD2 (5 bases each). The CDR3 consists of 15 residues. Germline V gene data show CDR1 as SGHRS and CDR2 as YFSETQ. V was clipped by 3 bases and J by 3 bases, with 16 bases between them. The CDR3 region is CASSSYRDANYEQYF. The CDR3 region has the DNA TGCGCCAGCAGCTCGTATCGGGACGCCAACTACGAGCAGTACTTC.

This clonotype occurred a few times. The rearrangement links TRBV7-9 to TRBJ1-1; D is possibly TRBD1 (5 bases). The germline V and J ends were trimmed by 4 bases and 3 bases, with 12 bases remaining between them. The V gene's germline CDR1 is SEHNR and CDR2 FQNEAQ (reference sequence). The CDR3 is 14 amino acids. The chain's CDR3 is CASSSTQGYTEAFF. For the CDR3, the DNA is TGTGCCAGCAGCTCCACTCAGGGTTACACTGAAGCTTTCTTT.

The CDR3 DNA reads TGTGCCAGCAGCGTAGTGGAGGGTGGTACGCAGTATTTT. It specifies CASSVVEGGTQYF. The chain links TRBV9 to TRBJ2-3, with D perhaps matching TRBD2 (6 bases). There are 13 residues in the CDR3. V was clipped by 0 bases and J by 8 bases, with 10 bases between them. Per germline, CDR1 SGDLS and CDR2 YYNGEE. The full variable domain, its missing parts supplied by reference TRBV9 and TRBJ2-3, is DSGVTQTPKHLITATGQRVTLRCSPRSGDLSVYWYQQSLDQGLQFLIQYYNGEERAKGNILERFSAQQFPDLHSELNLSSLELGDSALYFCASSVVEGGTQYFGPGTRLTVL.

This clonotype was detected a few times. V usage is TRBV10-3 and J usage is TRBJ2-4; unclear D gene. The CDR3 length is 14 residues. The V gene's germline CDR1 is ENHRY and CDR2 SYGVKD. V dropped 3 bases and J dropped 0 bases, with 6 bases sitting between them. The CDR3 bases are TGTGCCATCAGTGAAACAGTAGCCAAAAACATTCAGTACTTC. Its translation is CAISETVAKNIQYF.

This clonotype was observed a few times. This chain joins TRBV21-1 and TRBJ2-5; the table's D call, TRBD2, has no DNA check behind it. TRBV21-1 is marked as a pseudogene. This CDR3 has 16 amino acids. The CDR3 bases are TGTGCCAGCCTCGGGACAGGGACTAGCGGGGAAGAGACCCAGTACTTC. It encodes CASLGTGTSGEETQYF.

This clonotype has a handful of counts. The chain recombines TRBV21-1 with TRBJ2-4. TRBV21-1 is listed as a pseudogene. The CDR3 loop spans 15 amino acids. The CDR3 is CASSKQVWGKNIQYF. CDR3 in DNA: TGTGCCAGCAGCAAACAGGTTTGGGGCAAAAACATTCAGTACTTC.

This clonotype was observed once. This chain links TRBV4-3 with TRBJ2-3, with 13 bases aligning to TRBD2. The CDR3 has 18 residues. The junction had 7 bases not matched to a gene; V was cut back by 0 bases and J by 4 bases. Germline V gene lookup returns CDR1 LGHNA and CDR2 YSLEER. This CDR3 is CASSQDPTSGRSPDTQYF. The CDR3 DNA reads as TGCGCCAGCAGCCAAGATCCGACTAGCGGGAGGTCACCAGATACGCAGTATTTT.

This clonotype has a handful of counts. CDR3 region: CATLWSRGGTGELFF. CDR3 nucleotides: TGTGCCACCCTGTGGAGCAGGGGGGGGACCGGGGAGCTGTTTTTT. This chain connects TRBV28 to TRBJ2-2; D is tentatively TRBD1 or TRBD2 (7 bases each). The CDR3 contains 15 residues. V was pared by 10 bases and J by 5 bases, with 20 bases between. The germline gives CDR1 MDHEN, CDR2 SYDVKM. Together with reference TRBV28 and TRBJ2-2, the CDR3 gives the full variable domain: DVKVTQSSRYLVKRTGEKVFLECVQDMDHENMFWYRQDPGLGLRLIYFSYDVKMKEKGDIPEGYSVSREKKERFSLILESASTNQTSMYLCATLWSRGGTGELFFGEGSRLTVL.

In this sample, this clonotype turned up a few times. The J gene is TRBJ2-5, the V gene TRBV2; possible D gene TRBD1, 6 bases. In germline, CDR1 is SNHLY, CDR2 FYNNEI. This CDR3 spans 14 amino acids. The ends were cut back, 6 bases at V and 5 bases at J, with 16 bases in the middle. The CDR3 protein is CASRLGQKQETQYF. CDR3 DNA: TGTGCCAGCAGGTTAGGACAGAAGCAGGAGACCCAGTACTTC.

Only a few counts were recorded for this clonotype. The V and J genes are TRBV28 and TRBJ2-7; 9 bases agree with TRBD2. The CDR3 is 14 amino acids. The trim removed 8 bases at V and 5 bases at J, leaving 10 bases unmatched. Germline V gene sequence: CDR1 MDHEN, CDR2 SYDVKM. The CDR3 is CASVPSGRWNEQYF. The CDR3 region has the DNA TGTGCCAGCGTCCCCAGCGGGAGGTGGAACGAGCAGTACTTC.

The chain uses TRBV29-1 and TRBJ2-3, with TRBD1 as a possible D gene (6 bases). V was shortened by 1 base and J by 5 bases, with 16 bases between the two germline ends. The CDR3 runs 15 residues. Germline V gives CDR1 SQVTM, CDR2 ANQGSEA. In DNA form, the CDR3 reads TGCAGCGTTGAAGGGGGGACACCCCTTGGAGATACGCAGTATTTT. Protein: CSVEGGTPLGDTQYF.

Only a few counts were recorded for this clonotype. The rearrangement uses TRBV19 and TRBJ2-7; D is unresolved. The CDR3 totals 13 residues. V lost 3 bases and J lost 6, with 12 bases in between. Germline CDR1 is LNHDA and CDR2 is SQIVND (reference sequence). CDR3 protein: CASSIHTDSEQYF. CDR3 nucleotide sequence: TGTGCCAGTAGTATCCATACGGATTCCGAGCAGTACTTC.

The CDR3, as DNA: TGTGCCAGCAGCTTCACAGCGGGGAACCAAGAGACCCAGTACTTC. Protein product: CASSFTAGNQETQYF. The V gene is TRBV9, the J gene TRBJ2-5; 7 nucleotides align to TRBD2. The germline CDR1 and CDR2 sequences are SGDLS and YYNGEE. With 4 bases clipped from V and 0 bases from J, the junction kept 6 bases outside the gene matches. This CDR3 has 15 amino acids.